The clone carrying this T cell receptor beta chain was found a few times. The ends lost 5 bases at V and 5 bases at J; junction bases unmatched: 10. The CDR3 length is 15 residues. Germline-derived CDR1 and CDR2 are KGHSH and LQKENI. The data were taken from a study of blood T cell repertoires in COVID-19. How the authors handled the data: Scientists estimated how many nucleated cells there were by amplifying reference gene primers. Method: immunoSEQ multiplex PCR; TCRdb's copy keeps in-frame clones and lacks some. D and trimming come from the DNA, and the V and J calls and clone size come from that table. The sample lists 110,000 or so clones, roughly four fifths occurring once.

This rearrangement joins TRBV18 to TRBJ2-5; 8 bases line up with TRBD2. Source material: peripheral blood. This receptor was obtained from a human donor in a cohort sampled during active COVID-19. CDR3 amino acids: CASSSSGGPVETQYF. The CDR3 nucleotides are TGTGCCAGCTCATCAAGCGGGGGACCGGTGGAGACCCAGTACTTC.